This T cell receptor (beta chain) was found in a study of graft-versus-host responses after intestinal transplantation. The method was immunoSEQ multiplex PCR; TCRdb's version includes in-frame clones alone and lacks a portion of them. Of about 64,000 clones in the sample, 92% are singletons; the top ten hold approximately 6.3%. Samples of post-transplant bone marrow were collected from the posterior iliac crest or another site. The V segment lost 3 bases and the J segment 4 bases; nucleotides outside the gene matches: 0. The CDR3 length is 14 residues. Germline CDR1 and CDR2: SGHRS and YFSETQ. This TCR came from a human patient who received an intestinal transplant, so some T cells may come from the graft donor. The material sequenced was bone marrow, taken 700 to 750 days after intestinal transplantation. The genes are TRBV5-1 and TRBJ2-5; 13 nucleotides line up with TRBD2. CDR3 bases: TGCGCCAGCAGCTGGACTAGCGGGGGAGAGACCCAGTACTTC. It translates to CASSWTSGGETQYF.